This T cell receptor beta chain came from a study of blood T cell repertoires in COVID-19. As originally analysed: Reference gene primer amplification gave nucleated cell count estimates. Some clones are missing from TCRdb's copy, which holds only in-frame ones; the method was immunoSEQ multiplex PCR. V, J and clone size reflect that table, while D and trimming were determined from the DNA. The repertoire holds about 210,000 clones, about 91% seen once, with 10% in the top ten. Participant ages covered roughly 18 to 89 years across 25 or so US areas. Input material: PBMCs or T cells enriched from blood (not recorded which). The sequence was obtained from a man between 18 and 29 years old with acute COVID-19.

The CDR3 reads CASSLTRTGTSPLHF. DNA of the CDR3: TGCGCCAGCAGCTTGACTCGGACAGGGACTTCACCCCTCCACTTT. J is TRBJ1-6 and V is TRBV5-1; the match to TRBD1 covers 8 bases. The V and J ends lost 1 base and 9 bases, in that order; junction bases with no gene match: 6. The CDR3 loop spans 15 amino acids. CDR1 SGHRS and CDR2 YFSETQ come from the germline V gene.